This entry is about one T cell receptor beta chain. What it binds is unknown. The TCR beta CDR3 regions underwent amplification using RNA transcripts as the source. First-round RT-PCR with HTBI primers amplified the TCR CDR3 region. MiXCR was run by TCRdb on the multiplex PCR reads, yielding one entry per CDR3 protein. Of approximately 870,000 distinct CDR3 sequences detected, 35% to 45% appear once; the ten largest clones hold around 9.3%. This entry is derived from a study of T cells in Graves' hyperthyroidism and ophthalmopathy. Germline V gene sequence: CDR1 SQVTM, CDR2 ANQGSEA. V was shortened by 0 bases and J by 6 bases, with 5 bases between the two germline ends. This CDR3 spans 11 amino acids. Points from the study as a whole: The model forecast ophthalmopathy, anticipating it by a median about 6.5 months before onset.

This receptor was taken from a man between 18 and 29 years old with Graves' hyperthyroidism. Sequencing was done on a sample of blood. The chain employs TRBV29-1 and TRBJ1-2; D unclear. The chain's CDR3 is CSVEEGDGYTF. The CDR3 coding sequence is TGCAGCGTTGAAGAGGGCGATGGCTACACCTTC.